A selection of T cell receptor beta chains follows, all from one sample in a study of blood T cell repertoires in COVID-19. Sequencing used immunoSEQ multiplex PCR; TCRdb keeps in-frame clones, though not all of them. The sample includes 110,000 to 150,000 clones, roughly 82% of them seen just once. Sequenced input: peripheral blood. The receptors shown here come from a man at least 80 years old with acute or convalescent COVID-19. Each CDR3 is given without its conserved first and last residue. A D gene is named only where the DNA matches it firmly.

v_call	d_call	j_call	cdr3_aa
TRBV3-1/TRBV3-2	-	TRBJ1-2	ASSQGGVVGYGYT
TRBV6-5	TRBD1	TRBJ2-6	ASSWDSSGANVLT
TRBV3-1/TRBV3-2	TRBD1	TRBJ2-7	ASSPPGQGGNEQY
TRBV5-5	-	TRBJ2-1	ASSLAVSTAGEQF
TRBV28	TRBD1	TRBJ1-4	ASSPDRGQGFEKLF
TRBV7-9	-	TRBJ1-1	ASTSEWDTEAF
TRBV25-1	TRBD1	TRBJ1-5	ASHQTGWIPIGQPQH
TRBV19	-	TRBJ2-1	ASSMQSYNEQF
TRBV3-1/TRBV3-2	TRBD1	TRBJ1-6	ASSRDLPRTGNSPLH
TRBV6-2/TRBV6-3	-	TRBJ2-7	ASSYLVTGYRDEQY
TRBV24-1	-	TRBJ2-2	ATSDRSLMGATGELF
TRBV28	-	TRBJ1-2	ASSSINYGYT
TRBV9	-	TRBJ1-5	ASSPDFNQPQH
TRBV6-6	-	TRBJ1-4	AGRRGDEKLF
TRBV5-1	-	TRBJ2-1	ASSFRGERNEQF
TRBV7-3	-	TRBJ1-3	ASSSTSSGNTIY